A single sample is the source of the 10 T cell receptor beta chains below, sequenced in a study of shared clonotypes between healthy human individuals. Clones were read by immunoSEQ multiplex PCR, and TCRdb kept only the in-frame ones, dropping some. The data hold some 2,100,000 clones, with almost 96% observed a single time. Sequenced sample: naive CD4+ T cells sorted from blood. Regarding subset: CD45RA+ positively selected. Receptors originate from a man aged 18 to 29 in good health.

This chain links TRBV9 with TRBJ1-1; D unclear. The germline CDR1 and CDR2 sequences are SGDLS and YYNGEE. The CDR3 covers 15 residues. Trimming shortened V by 0 bases and J by 8 bases, and 17 bases separated the two germline ends. CDR3 in amino acids: CASSVDGFVVTEAFF. CDR3 sequence (DNA): TGTGCCAGCAGCGTAGACGGGTTCGTGGTGACGGAAGCTTTCTTT.

This rearrangement joins TRBV19 to TRBJ2-7, with TRBD2 matching 15 bases. This CDR3 contains 17 residues. CDR1 is LNHDA and CDR2 is SQIVND in the germline V gene (reference sequence). Losses at the gene ends were 4 bases for V and 5 bases for J; bases not matched to a gene: 9. The CDR3 nucleotides are TGTGCCAGTAGTAGATCCGGACTAGCGGGAGGGCCCCACGAGCAGTACTTC. This sequence encodes CASSRSGLAGGPHEQYF.

J is TRBJ2-2 and V is TRBV27; D is perhaps TRBD1 (5 bases). V lost 3 bases to trimming and J lost 4 bases, with 18 bases between them. The CDR3 length is 17 residues. Germline CDR1 MNHEY, CDR2 SMNVEV (reference sequence). CDR3 bases: TGTGCCAGCAGTTTTTGGTCAGGGCTCACCGGCACCGGGGAGCTGTTTTTT. This translates into CASSFWSGLTGTGELFF.

On this clone itself: Other DNA sequences in the same sample also yield this CDR3. V gene TRBV30 combines with J gene TRBJ2-1; 8 nucleotides match TRBD1. The V gene's germline CDR1 is GTSNPN and CDR2 SVGIG (reference sequence). The CDR3 contains 15 residues. V was pared by 0 bases and J by 4 bases, with 5 bases of the junction left unmatched. The DNA for the CDR3 is TGTGCCTGGAGTGTACGTGGACAGGGATACAATGAGCAGTTCTTC. Protein sequence: CAWSVRGQGYNEQFF. The full variable domain, completed using reference TRBV30 and TRBJ2-1, is SQTIHQWPATLVQPVGSPLSLECTVEGTSNPNLYWYRQAAGRGLQLLFYSVGIGQISSEVPQNLSASRPQDRQFILSSKKLLLSDSGFYLCAWSVRGQGYNEQFFGPGTRLTVL.

The V gene is TRBV5-4, the J gene TRBJ2-7; TRBD2 agrees at 10 bases. Germline lookup yields CDR1 SGHNT and CDR2 YYREEE (reference sequence). V was pared by 0 bases and J by 6 bases, with 12 bases of the junction left unmatched. This CDR3 spans 17 amino acids. CDR3 sequence: CASSLGAGLAGVSEQYF. In nucleotides, the CDR3 is TGTGCCAGCAGCTTGGGAGCCGGTCTAGCGGGAGTTTCCGAGCAGTACTTC.

CDR3 residues: CASSEMRAAYGYTF. CDR3 sequence (DNA): TGTGCCAGCAGTGAAATGAGGGCAGCCTATGGCTACACCTTC. J is TRBJ1-2 and V is TRBV6-1; D is unclear. The V and J ends lost 2 bases and 4 bases respectively, with 11 bases between them. Germline assignment: CDR1 MNHNS and CDR2 SASEGT. The CDR3 runs to 14 residues.

This clone was detected once. V usage is TRBV28 and J usage is TRBJ1-2; D is undetermined. With 6 bases removed from V and 4 bases from J, the gap between germline ends came to 9 bases. Germline lookup yields CDR1 MDHEN and CDR2 SYDVKM. This CDR3 has 12 amino acids. CDR3 in amino acids: CASSVQTYGYTF. The CDR3 bases are TGTGCCAGCAGCGTACAGACCTATGGCTACACCTTC.

This chain connects TRBV14 to TRBJ2-4; perhaps TRBD2 as D (6 bases). The CDR3 is 17 residues long. V gave up 6 bases and J gave up 0 bases, with 18 bases separating them. CDR1 SGHDN and CDR2 FVKESK come from the germline V gene. CDR3 sequence (DNA): TGTGCCAGCAGTTCCGGGAGAGATCCTTTAGCCAAAAACATTCAGTACTTC. Protein: CASSSGRDPLAKNIQYF.

This chain uses TRBV30 with TRBJ2-7, with D perhaps given as TRBD1 or TRBD2 (5 bases each). The germline CDR1 and CDR2 sequences are GTSNPN and SVGIG (reference sequence). The CDR3 extends over 14 amino acids. The ends were cut back, 1 base at V and 1 base at J, with 11 bases in the middle. The CDR3 spells CAWSGGGGSYEQYF. The CDR3 DNA reads as TGTGCCTGGAGTGGGGGCGGAGGTTCCTACGAGCAGTACTTC.

V gene TRBV18 combines with J gene TRBJ2-7; D call uncertain. Germline loops: CDR1 KGHSH, CDR2 LQKENI. V gave up 2 bases and J gave up 9 bases, with 17 bases separating them. The CDR3 runs 14 residues. The CDR3 is CASSPGATAQRQYF. The CDR3, as DNA: TGTGCCAGCTCACCAGGCGCCACAGCACAGAGGCAGTACTTC. The complete variable domain, with remaining parts taken from reference TRBV18 and TRBJ2-7, reads NAGVMQNPRHLVRRRGQEARLRCSPMKGHSHVYWYRQLPEEGLKFMVYLQKENIIDESGMPKERFSAEFPKEGPSILRIQQVVRGDSAAYFCASSPGATAQRQYFGPGTRLTVT.